This T cell receptor (beta chain) was recovered during a study of cytomegalovirus exposure and HLA in healthy donors. Broader study findings: Researchers reported that a few CMV-associated chains were confirmed in vitro as CMV antigen-specific.

Libraries were prepared by immunoSEQ multiplex PCR; TCRdb keeps only in-frame clonotypes and omits some of them. The table has 55,000 to 75,000 clones, 85% to 95% seen once. V was clipped by 2 bases and J by 7 bases, with 9 bases between them. The CDR3 contains 13 residues. Germline CDR1 reads SGHTA; CDR2 reads FQGNSA. Details on this clone: Its antigen remains unidentified.

The donors were members of the validation cohort, which comprised 120 subjects and was separate from the first cohort of some 680 subjects. This clonotype was obtained from a woman between 18 and 29 years old in good health and CMV-seropositive. The sample comprised PBMCs. This chain connects TRBV7-2 to TRBJ1-5; D call uncertain. CDR3 nucleotides: TGTGCCAGCAGCTTACGAGGGAAACAGCCCCAGCATTTT. Translated: CASSLRGKQPQHF. The whole variable domain, filled in from reference TRBV7-2 and TRBJ1-5, reads GAGVSQSPSNKVTEKGKDVELRCDPISGHTALYWYRQSLGQGLEFLIYFQGNSAPDKSGLPSDRFSAERTGGSVSTLTIQRTQQEDSAVYLCASSLRGKQPQHFGDGTRLSIL.